A single sample is the source of the 25 T cell receptor beta chains below, sequenced in a study of identifying expanded T cells in peripheral blood. Some clones are missing from TCRdb's copy, which holds only in-frame ones; the method was immunoSEQ multiplex PCR. Among about 110,000 clones listed, about nine tenths were seen once. The sample comprised blood. These receptors came from a person between 18 and 75 years old in good health.

This sequence joins TRBV7-2 and TRBJ2-2; weak D call: TRBD2 (6 bases). Germline V gene data show CDR1 as SGHTA and CDR2 as FQGNSA. There are 15 residues in the CDR3. Trimming left V 0 bases short and J 3 bases short, with 8 bases between. The CDR3 protein is CASSLAGGYTGELFF. For the CDR3, the DNA is TGTGCCAGCAGCTTAGCGGGGGGTTACACCGGGGAGCTGTTTTTT.

This chain links TRBV7-9 with TRBJ1-6; TRBD1 might be the D (6 bases). This CDR3 contains 17 residues. CDR1 is SEHNR, CDR2 FQNEAQ, per germline (reference sequence). Trimming stripped 4 bases from V and 0 bases from J, with 13 bases between. CDR3 amino acids: CASSSDRISSYNSPLHF. CDR3 nucleotide sequence: TGTGCCAGCAGCTCGGACAGAATTAGCTCCTATAATTCACCCCTCCACTTT.

This clone was recorded only once. The chain employs TRBV2 and TRBJ2-2; D unresolved. V was pared by 4 bases and J by 5 bases, with 8 bases between. Germline V lookup: CDR1 SNHLY, CDR2 FYNNEI. The CDR3 runs 13 residues. The CDR3 bases are TGTGCCAGCAGTGTTCTTTCGACCGGGGAGCTGTTTTTT. Its translation: CASSVLSTGELFF.

The genes are TRBV21-1 and TRBJ1-4. TRBV21-1 constitutes a pseudogene. CDR3 length: 15 residues. Here the CDR3 DNA reads TGTGCCAGCAGCCCCAAGTACAGGGAGGATGAAAAACTGTTTTTT. Its translation: CASSPKYREDEKLFF.

The V call is TRBV27, the J call TRBJ2-1, with 7 bases fitting TRBD2. This CDR3 is built from 14 residues. V dropped 5 bases and J dropped 10; count of bases not matched to a gene: 11. The germline gives CDR1 MNHEY, CDR2 SMNVEV (reference sequence). The CDR3 here is CASSPSIGGGEQFF. The CDR3, as DNA: TGTGCCAGCAGTCCGTCTATTGGGGGAGGGGAGCAGTTCTTC.

This sequence joins TRBV7-2 and TRBJ2-2, with 8 positions matching TRBD2. With V trimmed by 5 bases and J by 6 bases, 11 bases remained unmatched. The CDR3 runs to 16 residues. Germline V lookup: CDR1 SGHTA, CDR2 FQGNSA. CDR3 sequence reads: CASSHPGGPFSGELFF. In nucleotides, the CDR3 is TGTGCCAGCAGCCACCCGGGAGGGCCTTTTTCCGGGGAGCTGTTTTTT. The variable domain in full, with the rest retrieved from reference TRBV7-2 and TRBJ2-2, is GAGVSQSPSNKVTEKGKDVELRCDPISGHTALYWYRQSLGQGLEFLIYFQGNSAPDKSGLPSDRFSAERTGGSVSTLTIQRTQQEDSAVYLCASSHPGGPFSGELFFGEGSRLTVL.

This clone was found a few times. One end of the junction is discordant with germline, which a read error may explain. J is TRBJ1-5 and V is TRBV18; possibly TRBD1 for D (5 bases). CDR3 length: 14 amino acids. From germline, CDR1 is KGHSH and CDR2 LQKENI. This chain's CDR3 is CASSTGTPNRPQHF. CDR3 in DNA: TGTGCCAGCTCGACCGGGACGCCGAATCGGCCCCAGCATTTT.

This clone showed up many times. The chain joins TRBV9 to TRBJ2-7; TRBD2 matches 10 bases. The junction had 8 bases not matched to a gene; V was cut back by 4 bases and J by 4 bases. CDR1 is SGDLS and CDR2 is YYNGEE in the germline V gene. The CDR3 is 15 residues long. This CDR3 reads CASSISGTSVYEQYF. The CDR3 DNA reads TGTGCCAGCAGCATTTCCGGGACTAGCGTTTACGAGCAGTACTTC.

The rearrangement joins TRBV5-1 to TRBJ1-6; the D is unclear. The CDR3 loop spans 18 amino acids. V gave up 3 bases and J gave up 8 bases, with 24 bases separating them. Germline V gene data show CDR1 as SGHRS and CDR2 as YFSETQ. Here the CDR3 DNA reads TGCGCCAGCAGCTACGGCGGCGCATTCCTTCCCGGGGATTCACCCCTCCACTTT. Protein product: CASSYGGAFLPGDSPLHF.

The chain has TRBV4-2 and TRBJ1-2, with 9 bases aligning to TRBD1. The germline CDR1 and CDR2 sequences are LGHNA and YNFKEQ. CDR3 size: 14 residues. V shed 1 base, J shed 3 bases, and the junction held 0 bases outside the gene matches. CDR3 residues: CASSQGDRDYGYTF. The DNA for the CDR3 is TGTGCCAGCAGCCAAGGGGACAGGGACTATGGCTACACCTTC.

The rearrangement links TRBV6-5 to TRBJ2-1; D might be TRBD2 (5 bases). Germline CDR1 is MNHEY and CDR2 is SVGAGI. The V gene lost 8 bases and the J gene lost 5 bases, with 16 bases spanning the gap. This CDR3 is built from 14 residues. CDR3 loop: CASAGSGLNNEQFF. The CDR3 DNA is TGTGCCAGCGCCGGCTCCGGACTTAACAATGAGCAGTTCTTC.

This rearrangement joins TRBV27 to TRBJ2-2, with D unclear. Trimming pared 7 bases from V and 0 bases from J, leaving 9 bases between. The CDR3 loop spans 14 amino acids. The germline gives CDR1 MNHEY, CDR2 SMNVEV (reference sequence). CDR3 in DNA: TGTGCCAGCAAACTCAGAGCGAACACCGGGGAGCTGTTTTTT. Protein product: CASKLRANTGELFF.

The chain has TRBV7-3 and TRBJ1-2, with 7 nucleotides matching TRBD1. The CDR3 has 16 residues. The germline V gene has CDR1 SGHTA and CDR2 FQGTGA. V was pared by 2 bases and J by 7 bases, with 13 bases of the junction left unmatched. CDR3 DNA sequence: TGTGCCAGCAGCTTATTCCCGATTACAGGGGTATCTGGCTACACCTTC. The encoded protein is CASSLFPITGVSGYTF.

The chain uses TRBV21-1 and TRBJ1-6; the D segment call TRBD1 is taken from the table without a DNA check. TRBV21-1 is recorded as a pseudogene. The CDR3 has 19 residues. CDR3 coding DNA: TGTGCCAGCAGCAAAGGGGGGACACGGAAACGGTATAGGCAATCACCCCTCCACTTT. Translating gives CASSKGGTRKRYRQSPLHF.

The genes are TRBV5-1 and TRBJ2-7; D is undetermined. V shed 4 bases and J shed 2 bases, with 4 bases lying between them. This CDR3 region has 11 residues. Germline V gene lookup returns CDR1 SGHRS and CDR2 YFSETQ. The CDR3 protein is CASSTTYEQYF. As DNA, the CDR3 is TGCGCCAGCAGCACCACCTACGAGCAGTACTTC.

This chain links TRBV28 with TRBJ1-2, with 7 bases aligning to TRBD1. Germline loops: CDR1 MDHEN, CDR2 SYDVKM. V shed 7 bases and J 8 bases; nucleotides not matched to a gene: 16. This CDR3 is 15 amino acids long. CDR3 nucleotides: TGTGCCAGCACCCTCCCCTACGGCCCAGGGGGGGGCTACACCTTC. This gives the protein CASTLPYGPGGGYTF.

The chain links TRBV7-2 to TRBJ2-7; 8 bases are shared with TRBD2. Germline V CDR1 and CDR2: SGHTA, FQGNSA. This CDR3 comprises 15 residues. V dropped 5 bases and J dropped 4; count of bases not matched to a gene: 10. The CDR3 loop is CASSLPSGRGYEQYF. In nucleotides, the CDR3 is TGTGCCAGCAGCCTCCCAAGCGGGAGAGGGTACGAGCAGTACTTC.

V usage is TRBV7-2 and J usage is TRBJ2-1; D gene ambiguous. The V and J ends lost 1 base and 10 bases respectively, with 11 bases between them. Per the germline V gene, CDR1 is SGHTA and CDR2 is FQGNSA. This CDR3 is built from 13 residues. CDR3 region: CASSLGAGREQFF. CDR3 nucleotide sequence: TGTGCCAGCAGCTTAGGAGCCGGCAGGGAGCAGTTCTTC.

The chain employs TRBV7-9 and TRBJ1-4; D uncertain. CDR1 and CDR2 (germline): SEHNR, FQNEAQ (reference sequence). Trimming removed 3 bases at V and 7 bases at J, with 9 bases between. This CDR3 contains 13 residues. The DNA of the CDR3 is TGTGCCAGCAGCTTGCCTGGGGTTGAAAAACTGTTTTTT. Translating gives CASSLPGVEKLFF.

The chain is built from TRBV11-2 and TRBJ1-1; D uncertain. Trimming stripped 1 base from V and 5 bases from J, with 14 bases between. The CDR3 extends over 15 amino acids. The germline gives CDR1 SGHAT, CDR2 FQNNGV. The DNA for the CDR3 is TGTGCCAGCAGCTTAGCCGGTTTGGGGTTTACTGAAGCTTTCTTT. It encodes CASSLAGLGFTEAFF.

The V and J genes are TRBV25-1 and TRBJ2-2, with TRBD2 matching 8 bases. Looked up from germline, CDR1 is MGHDK and CDR2 is SYGVNS. This CDR3 is built from 13 residues. V was clipped by 10 bases and J by 5 bases; unmatched bases: 6. The CDR3 DNA reads as TGTGCCACCGGGAGGGTGGGAACCGGGGAGCTGTTTTTT. Encoded protein: CATGRVGTGELFF.

V usage is TRBV20-1 and J usage is TRBJ2-2, with D tentatively TRBD1 (6 bases). This CDR3 has 11 residues. The germline V and J ends were trimmed by 5 bases and 6 bases, with 7 bases remaining between them. Germline CDR1 and CDR2: DFQATT and SNEGSKA (reference sequence). CDR3 DNA sequence: TGCAGTGCTTACAGGGCCGGGGAGCTGTTTTTT. This encodes CSAYRAGELFF.

This sequence joins TRBV5-1 and TRBJ2-7; TRBD1 matches at 7 bases. This CDR3 is built from 15 residues. Looked up from germline, CDR1 is SGHRS and CDR2 is YFSETQ. V gave up 4 bases and J gave up 2 bases; unmatched junction bases: 9. The CDR3 DNA reads as TGCGCCAGCAGCCTAGACGACGGGACAGCCTACGAGCAGTACTTC. It encodes CASSLDDGTAYEQYF.

The chain has TRBV7-3 and TRBJ2-1, with D possibly matching TRBD1 (5 bases). V was trimmed by 5 bases and J by 15 bases, leaving 17 bases between them. This CDR3 comprises 12 residues. Germline V gene data show CDR1 as SGHTA and CDR2 as FQGTGA. In DNA, the CDR3 is TGTGCCAGCAGCCCGGACGGACACCTAACGTTCTTC. Its protein product is CASSPDGHLTFF.

V gene TRBV20-1 combines with J gene TRBJ1-1; TRBD1 might be the D (6 bases). Deletions cut 5 bases from V and 9 bases from J, with 10 bases between. Germline CDR1 and CDR2: DFQATT and SNEGSKA (reference sequence). The CDR3 has 10 amino acids. The DNA for the CDR3 is TGCAGTGCTCTTACAGGGCAAGCTTTCTTT. Translation gives CSALTGQAFF.